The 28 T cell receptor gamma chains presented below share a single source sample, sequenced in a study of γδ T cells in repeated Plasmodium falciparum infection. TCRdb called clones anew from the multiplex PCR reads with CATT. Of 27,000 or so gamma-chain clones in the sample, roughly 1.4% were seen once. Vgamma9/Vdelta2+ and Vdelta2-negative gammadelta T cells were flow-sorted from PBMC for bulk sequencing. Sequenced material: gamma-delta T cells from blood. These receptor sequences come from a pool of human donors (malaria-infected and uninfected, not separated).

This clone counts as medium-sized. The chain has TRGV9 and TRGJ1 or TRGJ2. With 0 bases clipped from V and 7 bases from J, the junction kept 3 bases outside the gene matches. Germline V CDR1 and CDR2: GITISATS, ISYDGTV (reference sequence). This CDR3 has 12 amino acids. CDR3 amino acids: CALWEVQYKKLF. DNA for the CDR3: TGTGCCTTGTGGGAGGTGCAATATAAGAAACTCTTT.

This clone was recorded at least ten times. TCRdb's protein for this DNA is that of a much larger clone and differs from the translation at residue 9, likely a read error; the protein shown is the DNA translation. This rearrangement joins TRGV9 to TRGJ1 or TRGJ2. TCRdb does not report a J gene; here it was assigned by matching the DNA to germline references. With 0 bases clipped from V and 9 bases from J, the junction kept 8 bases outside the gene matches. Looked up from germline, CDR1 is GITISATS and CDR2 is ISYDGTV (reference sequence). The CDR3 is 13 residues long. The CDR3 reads CALWEVQGVKKLF. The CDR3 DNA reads TGTGCCTTGTGGGAGGTGCAGGGTGTTAAGAAACTCTTT.

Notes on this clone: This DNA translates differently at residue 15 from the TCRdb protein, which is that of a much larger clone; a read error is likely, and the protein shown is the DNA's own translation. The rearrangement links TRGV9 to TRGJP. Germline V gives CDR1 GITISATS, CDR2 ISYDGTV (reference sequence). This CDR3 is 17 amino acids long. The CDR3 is CALWEAPSELGKKIRVF. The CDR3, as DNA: TGTGCCTTGTGGGAGGCCCCCTCTGAGTTGGGCAAAAAAATCAGGGTATTT.

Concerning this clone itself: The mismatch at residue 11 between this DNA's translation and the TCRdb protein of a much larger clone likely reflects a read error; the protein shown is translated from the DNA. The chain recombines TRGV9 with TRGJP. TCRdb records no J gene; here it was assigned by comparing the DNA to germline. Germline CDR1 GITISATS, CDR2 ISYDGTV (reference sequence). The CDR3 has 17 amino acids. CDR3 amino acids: CALWEAASELSKKIKVF. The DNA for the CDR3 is TGTGCCTTGTGGGAGGCCGCCTCAGAGTTGAGCAAAAAAATCAAGGTATTT.

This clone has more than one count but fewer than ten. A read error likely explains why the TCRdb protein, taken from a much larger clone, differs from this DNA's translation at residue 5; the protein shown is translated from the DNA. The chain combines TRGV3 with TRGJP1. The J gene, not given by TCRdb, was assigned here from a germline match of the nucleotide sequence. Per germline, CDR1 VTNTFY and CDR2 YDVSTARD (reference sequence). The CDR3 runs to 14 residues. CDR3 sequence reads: CATWGRPTGWFKIF. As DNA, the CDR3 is TGTGCCACCTGGGGCAGGCCCACTGGTTGGTTCAAGATATTT.

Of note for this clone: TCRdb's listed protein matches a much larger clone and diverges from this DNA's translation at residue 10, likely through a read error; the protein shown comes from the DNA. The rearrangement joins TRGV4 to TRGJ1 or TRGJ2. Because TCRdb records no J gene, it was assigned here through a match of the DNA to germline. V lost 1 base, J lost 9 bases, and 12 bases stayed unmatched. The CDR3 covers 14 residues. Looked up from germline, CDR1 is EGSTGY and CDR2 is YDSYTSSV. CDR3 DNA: TGTGCCACCTGGGATGGCCCCTTAGGTTGTAAGAAACTCTTT. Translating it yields CATWDGPLGCKKLF.

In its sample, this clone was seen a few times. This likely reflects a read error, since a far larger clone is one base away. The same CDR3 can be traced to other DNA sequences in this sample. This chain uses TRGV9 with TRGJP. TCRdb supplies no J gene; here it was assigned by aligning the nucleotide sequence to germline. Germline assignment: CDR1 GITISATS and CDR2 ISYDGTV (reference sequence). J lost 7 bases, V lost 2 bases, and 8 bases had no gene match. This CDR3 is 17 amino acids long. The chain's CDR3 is CALWEGTYELGKKIKVF. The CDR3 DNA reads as TGTGCCTTGTGGGAGGGGACATACGAGTTGGGCAAAAAAATCAAGGTATTT.

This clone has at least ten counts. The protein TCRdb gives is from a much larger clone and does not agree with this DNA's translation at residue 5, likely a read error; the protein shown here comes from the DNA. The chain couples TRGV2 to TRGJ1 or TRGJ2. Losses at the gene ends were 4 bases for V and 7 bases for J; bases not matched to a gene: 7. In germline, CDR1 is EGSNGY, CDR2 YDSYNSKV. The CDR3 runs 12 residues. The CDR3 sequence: CATWESWYKKLF. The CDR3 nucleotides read TGTGCCACCTGGGAATCGTGGTATAAGAAACTCTTT.

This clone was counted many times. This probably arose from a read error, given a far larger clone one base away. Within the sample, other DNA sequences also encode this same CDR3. The CDR3 sequence: CALWEVVDYYKKLF. The CDR3 DNA reads TGTGCCTTGTGGGAGGTAGTGGACTATTATAAGAAACTCTTT. V is TRGV9 and J is TRGJ1 or TRGJ2. The CDR3 runs 14 residues. V shed 1 base and J 4 bases; nucleotides not matched to a gene: 7. CDR1 is GITISATS, CDR2 ISYDGTV, per germline (reference sequence).

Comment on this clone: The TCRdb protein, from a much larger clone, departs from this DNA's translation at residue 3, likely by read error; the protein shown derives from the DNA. The CDR3, as DNA: TGTGCCGCCTGGGACAGGCTCAATAAGAAACTCTTT. Its protein product is CAAWDRLNKKLF. The chain carries TRGV3 and TRGJ1 or TRGJ2. The CDR3 is 12 amino acids. Germline CDR1 is VTNTFY and CDR2 is YDVSTARD (reference sequence).

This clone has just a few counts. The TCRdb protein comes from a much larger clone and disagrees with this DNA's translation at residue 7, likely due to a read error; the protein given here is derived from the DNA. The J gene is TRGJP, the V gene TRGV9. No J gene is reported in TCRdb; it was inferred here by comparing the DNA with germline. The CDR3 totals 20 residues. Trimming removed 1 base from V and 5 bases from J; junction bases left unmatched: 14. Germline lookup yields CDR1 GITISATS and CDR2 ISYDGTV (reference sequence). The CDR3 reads CALWEVTTWEKELGKKIKVF. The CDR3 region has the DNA TGTGCCTTGTGGGAGGTCACAACCTGGGAGAAAGAGTTGGGCAAAAAAATCAAGGTATTT.

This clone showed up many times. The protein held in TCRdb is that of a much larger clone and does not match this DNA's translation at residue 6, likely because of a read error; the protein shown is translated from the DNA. The CDR3 is CALWECEKLF. The CDR3 DNA follows: TGTGCCTTGTGGGAGTGCGAGAAACTCTTT. The chain couples TRGV9 to TRGJ1 or TRGJ2. J gave up 11 bases and V 3 bases, and 4 bases lay outside the gene matches. Looked up from germline, CDR1 is GITISATS and CDR2 is ISYDGTV (reference sequence). The CDR3 is 10 amino acids.

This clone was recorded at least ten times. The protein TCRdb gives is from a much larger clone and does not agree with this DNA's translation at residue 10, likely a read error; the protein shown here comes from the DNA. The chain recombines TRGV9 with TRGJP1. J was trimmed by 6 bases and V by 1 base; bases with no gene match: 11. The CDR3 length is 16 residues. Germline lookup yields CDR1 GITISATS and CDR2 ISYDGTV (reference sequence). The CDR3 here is CALWEVRYGSGWFKIF. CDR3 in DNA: TGTGCCTTGTGGGAGGTCCGGTATGGCTCTGGTTGGTTCAAGATATTT.

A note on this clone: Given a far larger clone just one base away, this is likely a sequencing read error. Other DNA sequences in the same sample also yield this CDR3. CDR3 sequence reads: CATWDGPILAKLF. CDR3 bases: TGTGCCACCTGGGATGGGCCGATCTTAGCTAAACTCTTT. The V gene call reads TRGV4; no J gene was called. Germline-derived CDR1 and CDR2 are EGSTGY and YDSYTSSV. The CDR3 has 13 residues.

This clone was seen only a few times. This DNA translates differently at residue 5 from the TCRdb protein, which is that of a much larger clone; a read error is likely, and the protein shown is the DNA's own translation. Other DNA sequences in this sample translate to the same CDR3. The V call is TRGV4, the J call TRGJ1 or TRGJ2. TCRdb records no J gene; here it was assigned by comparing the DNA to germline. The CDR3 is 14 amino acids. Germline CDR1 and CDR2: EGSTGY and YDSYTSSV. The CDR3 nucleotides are TGTGCCACCTGGGGTGGGCCTCTAGGTTATAAGAAACTCTTT. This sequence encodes CATWGGPLGYKKLF.

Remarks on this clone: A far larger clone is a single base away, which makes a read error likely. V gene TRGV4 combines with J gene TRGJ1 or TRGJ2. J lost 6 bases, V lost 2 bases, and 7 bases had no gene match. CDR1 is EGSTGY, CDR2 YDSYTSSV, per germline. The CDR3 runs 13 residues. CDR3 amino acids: CATWDAPRYKKLF. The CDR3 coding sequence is TGTGCCACCTGGGATGCCCCACGTTATAAGAAACTCTTT.

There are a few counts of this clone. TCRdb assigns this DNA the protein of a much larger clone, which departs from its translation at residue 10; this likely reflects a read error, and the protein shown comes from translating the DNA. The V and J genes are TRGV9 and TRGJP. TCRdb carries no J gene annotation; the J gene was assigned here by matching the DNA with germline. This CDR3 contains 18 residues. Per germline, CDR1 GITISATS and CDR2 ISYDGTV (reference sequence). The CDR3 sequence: CALWEVAPQGLGKKIKVF. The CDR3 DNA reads TGTGCCTTGTGGGAGGTGGCCCCGCAAGGGTTGGGCAAAAAAATCAAGGTATTT.

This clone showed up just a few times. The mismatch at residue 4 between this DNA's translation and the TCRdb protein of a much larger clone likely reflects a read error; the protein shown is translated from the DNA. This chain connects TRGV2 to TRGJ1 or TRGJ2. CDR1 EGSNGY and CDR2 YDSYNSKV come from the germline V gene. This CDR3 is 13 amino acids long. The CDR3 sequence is CATRDFLYYKKLF. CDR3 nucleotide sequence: TGTGCCACCCGGGATTTCCTTTATTATAAGAAACTCTTT.

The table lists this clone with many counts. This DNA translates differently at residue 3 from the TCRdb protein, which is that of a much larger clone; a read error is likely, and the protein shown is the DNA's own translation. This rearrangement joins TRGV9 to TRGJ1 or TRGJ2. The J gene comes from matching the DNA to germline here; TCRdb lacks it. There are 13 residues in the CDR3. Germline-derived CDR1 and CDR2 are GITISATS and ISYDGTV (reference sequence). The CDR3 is CASWEVNYYKKLF. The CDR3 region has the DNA TGTGCCTCGTGGGAGGTGAATTATTATAAGAAACTCTTT.

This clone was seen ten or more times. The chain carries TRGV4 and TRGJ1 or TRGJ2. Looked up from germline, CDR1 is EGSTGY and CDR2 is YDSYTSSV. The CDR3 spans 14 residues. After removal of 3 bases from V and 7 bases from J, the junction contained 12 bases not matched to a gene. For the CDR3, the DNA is TGTGCCACCTGGGATTTCTTTGAGGGCTATAAGAAACTCTTT. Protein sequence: CATWDFFEGYKKLF.

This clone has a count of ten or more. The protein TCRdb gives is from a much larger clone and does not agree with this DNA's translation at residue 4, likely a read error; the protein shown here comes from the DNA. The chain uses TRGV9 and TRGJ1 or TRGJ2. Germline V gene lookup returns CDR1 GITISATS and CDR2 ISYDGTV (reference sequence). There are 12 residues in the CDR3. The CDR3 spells CALREDYYKKLF. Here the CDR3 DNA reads TGTGCCTTGCGGGAGGATTATTATAAGAAACTCTTT.

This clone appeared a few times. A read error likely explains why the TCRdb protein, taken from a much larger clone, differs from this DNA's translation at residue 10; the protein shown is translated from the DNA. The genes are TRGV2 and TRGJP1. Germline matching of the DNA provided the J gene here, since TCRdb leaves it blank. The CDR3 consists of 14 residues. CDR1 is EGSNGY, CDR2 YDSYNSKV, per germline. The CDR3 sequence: CATKSCTTGGFKIF. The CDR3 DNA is TGTGCCACCAAAAGTTGTACCACTGGTGGGTTCAAGATATTT.

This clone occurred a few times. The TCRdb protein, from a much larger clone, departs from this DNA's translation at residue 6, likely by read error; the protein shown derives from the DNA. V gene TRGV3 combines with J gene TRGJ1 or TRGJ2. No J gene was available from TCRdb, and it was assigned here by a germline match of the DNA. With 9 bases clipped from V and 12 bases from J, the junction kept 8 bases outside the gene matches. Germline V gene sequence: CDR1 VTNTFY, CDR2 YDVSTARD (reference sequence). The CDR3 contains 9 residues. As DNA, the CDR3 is TGTGCCACCCCTAATAGGAAACTCTTT. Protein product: CATPNRKLF.

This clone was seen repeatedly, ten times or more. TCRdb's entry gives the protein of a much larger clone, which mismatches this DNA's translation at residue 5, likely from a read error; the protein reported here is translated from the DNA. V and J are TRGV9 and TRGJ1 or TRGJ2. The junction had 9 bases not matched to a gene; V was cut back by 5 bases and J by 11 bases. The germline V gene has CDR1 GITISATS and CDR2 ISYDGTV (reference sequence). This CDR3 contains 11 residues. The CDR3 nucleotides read TGTGCCTTGTGGGGGGTACGGGAGAAACTCTTT. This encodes CALWGVREKLF.

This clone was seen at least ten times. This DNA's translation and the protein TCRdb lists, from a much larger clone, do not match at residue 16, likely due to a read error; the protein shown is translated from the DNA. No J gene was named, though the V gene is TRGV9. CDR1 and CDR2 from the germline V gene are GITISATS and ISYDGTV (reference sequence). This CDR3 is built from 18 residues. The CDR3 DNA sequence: TGTGCCTTGTGGGAGGTGCCCGCGCAAGAGTTGGGCAAAAAAATCAGGGTATTT. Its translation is CALWEVPAQELGKKIRVF.

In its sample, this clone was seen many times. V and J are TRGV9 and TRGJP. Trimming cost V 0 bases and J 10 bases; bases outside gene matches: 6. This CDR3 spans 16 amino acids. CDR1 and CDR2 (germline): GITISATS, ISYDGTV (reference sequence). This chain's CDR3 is CALWEVQSLGKKIKVF. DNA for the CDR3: TGTGCCTTGTGGGAGGTGCAATCATTGGGCAAAAAAATCAAGGTATTT.

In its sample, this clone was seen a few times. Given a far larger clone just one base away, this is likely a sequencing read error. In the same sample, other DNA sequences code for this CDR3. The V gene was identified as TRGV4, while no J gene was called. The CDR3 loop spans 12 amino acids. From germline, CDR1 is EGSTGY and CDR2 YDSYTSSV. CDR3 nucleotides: TGTGCCACCTGGGCTGATCACCCGAAGAAACTCTTC. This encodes CATWADHPKKLF.

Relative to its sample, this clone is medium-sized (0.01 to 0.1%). The CDR3 DNA reads as TGTGCCACCTGGGATGTAGTTTATTATAAGAAACTCTTT. Translated: CATWDVVYYKKLF. J is TRGJ1 or TRGJ2 and V is TRGV4. Trimming took 2 bases from V and 3 from J; bases not matched to a gene: 4. Germline V CDR1 and CDR2: EGSTGY, YDSYTSSV. This CDR3 has 13 amino acids.